Listed below are T cell receptor beta chains from one sample, sequenced in a study of blood T cell repertoires in COVID-19. Clones were read by immunoSEQ multiplex PCR, and TCRdb kept only the in-frame ones, dropping some. The sample holds roughly 250,000 clones, 83% seen once. The sample taken for sequencing was PBMCs or T cells enriched from blood (not recorded which). Receptor source: a woman in her thirties or forties who had been exposed to COVID-19. The CDR3 runs from the conserved cysteine through the conserved F or W. The order of the fields is V gene, J gene, clone size, D gene, CDR3 DNA, CDR3 protein. A D gene is named only where the DNA matches it firmly. Not every row has a clone size; where given, it reads once, few, many or a size class.

V: TRBV6-2/TRBV6-3; J: TRBJ1-5; size: -; D: -; DNA: TGTGCCAGCAGTTATGACAACAATCAGCCCCAGCATTTT; CDR3: CASSYDNNQPQHF
V: TRBV9; J: TRBJ1-1; size: -; D: -; DNA: TGTGCCAGCAGTGGGGGAGGGACGGTGGAAGCTTTCTTT; CDR3: CASSGGGTVEAFF
V: TRBV29-1; J: TRBJ1-1; size: -; D: -; DNA: TGCAGCGTGGGCCGAGGGGAGGAGGCTGAAGCTTTCTTT; CDR3: CSVGRGEEAEAFF
V: TRBV5-1; J: TRBJ1-5; size: few; D: -; DNA: TGCGCCAGCAGCACCGACGGACAGCCCCATCAGCCCCAGCATTTT; CDR3: CASSTDGQPHQPQHF
V: TRBV3-1/TRBV3-2; J: TRBJ2-2; size: -; D: -; DNA: TGTGCCAGCAGCGCCGGGGTCCCGCGTACCGGGGAGCTGTTTTTT; CDR3: CASSAGVPRTGELFF
V: TRBV7-2; J: TRBJ1-3; size: -; D: TRBD1; DNA: TGTGCCAGCAGCCCAGGACAGGGACCTGGAAACACCATATATTTT; CDR3: CASSPGQGPGNTIYF
V: TRBV2; J: TRBJ2-3; size: few; D: -; DNA: TGTGCCAGCAGTGAAACGACTTCTAGCACAGATACGCAGTATTTT; CDR3: CASSETTSSTDTQYF
V: TRBV25-1; J: TRBJ2-3; size: -; D: TRBD2; DNA: TGTGCCAGCAGTCCACCGGTGGGGGGGGATACGCAGTATTTT; CDR3: CASSPPVGGDTQYF
V: TRBV7-9; J: TRBJ1-4; size: -; D: -; DNA: TGTGCCAGCAGCTTGGGGGAGGCCGAGGAGGAAAAACTGTTTTTT; CDR3: CASSLGEAEEEKLFF
V: TRBV3-1/TRBV3-2; J: TRBJ1-2; size: -; D: -; DNA: TGTGCCAGCAGCCAAGGGAGGGTAGGAGGCTACACCTTC; CDR3: CASSQGRVGGYTF